The 30 T cell receptor beta chains below come from one sample, sequenced in a study of blood T cells in healthy people across ages. PCR was performed a second time for about 6 to 12 cycles using a sample-barcoded 5' primer and a J-beta primer mix. MiXCR, run by TCRdb on the 5' RACE reads, gives a single entry per CDR3 protein. The sample has some 730,000 distinct CDR3 sequences, roughly 20% seen once. The sequencing input was blood. The origin of the receptors is a man in his 70s in good health.

This clonotype was observed a single time. The chain links TRBV7-8 to TRBJ2-5; no firm D call. The J call is doubtful: the DNA matches TRBJ2-7 better. The length of the CDR3 is 14 residues. Germline V gene sequence: CDR1 SGHVS, CDR2 FQNEAQ. This CDR3 reads CASSPRQERYEQYF. The CDR3 DNA sequence: TGTGCCAGCAGCCCACGGCAGGAGCGCTACGAGCAGTACTTC.

This chain connects TRBV29-1 to TRBJ1-2; a possible D gene is TRBD1 (5 bases). Germline V CDR1 and CDR2: SQVTM, ANQGSEA. CDR3 length equals 16 residues. Between the trimmed V and J ends, which lost 3 bases and 2 bases, there was a span of 19 bases. The CDR3 is CSVEGGEPVLNYGYTF. The CDR3 DNA reads TGCAGCGTTGAGGGGGGAGAGCCAGTTCTAAACTATGGCTACACCTTC.

V usage is TRBV12-3 or TRBV12-4 and J usage is TRBJ1-1; the match to TRBD1 covers 7 bases. V was pared by 3 bases and J by 0 bases, with 4 bases of the junction left unmatched. The CDR3 consists of 15 residues. The CDR3 coding sequence is TGTGCCAGCAGTTTCAGGGGGACACTGAACACTGAAGCTTTCTTT. It codes for CASSFRGTLNTEAFF.

A few counts support this clonotype. This chain joins TRBV12-3 or TRBV12-4 and TRBJ2-3; unclear D gene. The CDR3 sequence is 13 residues long. The V end was cut by 7 bases, the J end by 4 bases, with 12 bases between. For the CDR3, the DNA is TGTGCCAGCATCAACCGATTGGCAGATACGCAGTATTTT. The encoded protein is CASINRLADTQYF.

This clonotype showed up many times. CDR3 sequence reads: CSAGTDPGELFF. The CDR3 DNA follows: TGCAGCGCCGGGACAGACCCCGGGGAGCTGTTTTTT. This chain uses TRBV29-1 with TRBJ2-2; 7 nucleotides match TRBD1. V lost 7 bases to trimming and J lost 6 bases; unmatched junction nucleotides: 5. CDR3 length equals 12 residues. Germline-derived CDR1 and CDR2 are SQVTM and ANQGSEA.

V usage is TRBV6-5 and J usage is TRBJ1-3; possibly TRBD1 for D (5 bases). Germline values: CDR1 MNHEY, CDR2 SVGAGI. V was trimmed by 2 bases and J by 8 bases, leaving 13 bases between them. The CDR3 spans 14 residues. The CDR3 nucleotides read TGTGCCAGCAGTTACAGGACACCGAGGGACACCATATATTTT. Protein sequence: CASSYRTPRDTIYF.

The rearrangement joins TRBV11-2 to TRBJ2-7; 10 positions agree with TRBD2. The CDR3 loop spans 14 amino acids. Losses at the gene ends were 4 bases for V and 6 bases for J; bases not matched to a gene: 6. Looked up from germline, CDR1 is SGHAT and CDR2 is FQNNGV. The CDR3 is CASSSIAGGFEQYF. The CDR3 nucleotides are TGTGCCAGCAGCTCGATAGCGGGGGGCTTCGAGCAGTACTTC.

The rearrangement uses TRBV7-2 and TRBJ1-5; 7 bases align to TRBD1. The CDR3 is made up of 14 amino acids. The V gene end was trimmed by 5 bases and the J gene end by 7 bases; junction bases not matched to a gene: 8. Per germline, CDR1 SGHTA and CDR2 FQGNSA. CDR3 sequence reads: CASSQRQGAQPQHF. In nucleotides, the CDR3 is TGTGCCAGCAGCCAACGACAGGGTGCACAGCCCCAGCATTTT.

The rearrangement uses TRBV7-7 and TRBJ2-2; TRBD1 aligns across 9 bases. Trimming took 2 bases from V and 5 from J; bases not matched to a gene: 3. Germline lookup yields CDR1 SSHAT and CDR2 FNYEAQ (reference sequence). The CDR3 sequence is 15 residues long. CDR3 nucleotide sequence: TGTGCCAGCAGCTTAACAGGGGGCCCGACCGGGGAGCTGTTTTTT. Amino acid sequence: CASSLTGGPTGELFF. The variable domain in full, with the rest retrieved from reference TRBV7-7 and TRBJ2-2, is GAGVSQSPRYKVTKRGQDVTLRCDPISSHATLYWYQQALGQGPEFLTYFNYEAQPDKSGLPSDRFSAERPEGSISTLTIQRTEQRDSAMYRCASSLTGGPTGELFFGEGSRLTVL.

The chain joins TRBV29-1 to TRBJ1-2; possible D gene TRBD1, 5 bases. This CDR3 has 13 amino acids. Trimming removed 4 bases from V and 4 bases from J, with 13 bases in between. Germline V lookup: CDR1 SQVTM, CDR2 ANQGSEA. CDR3 nucleotides: TGCAGCGTTGGCCCCGTGGACACCTATGGCTACACCTTC. Translation: CSVGPVDTYGYTF.

The chain employs TRBV7-2 and TRBJ2-3, with TRBD2 identical over 8 bases. Germline V CDR1 and CDR2: SGHTA, FQGNSA. The CDR3 contains 16 residues. Unmatched junction bases numbered 10, after V lost 5 bases and J lost 3 bases. DNA for the CDR3: TGTGCCAGCAGCGACCCGGGACTAGGTCAGACAGATACGCAGTATTTT. It yields the protein CASSDPGLGQTDTQYF.

In this sample, this clonotype turned up a few times. The chain has TRBV7-9 and TRBJ2-5, with unresolved D. V dropped 2 bases and J dropped 4 bases, with 11 bases sitting between them. CDR3 size: 14 residues. Germline assignment: CDR1 SEHNR and CDR2 FQNEAQ (reference sequence). The chain's CDR3 is CASSLTVQPETQYF. CDR3 nucleotide sequence: TGTGCCAGCAGCTTAACGGTACAGCCAGAGACCCAGTACTTC.

The chain links TRBV28 to TRBJ2-7; 7 nucleotides align to TRBD2. CDR1 and CDR2 (germline): MDHEN, SYDVKM. CDR3 size: 14 residues. J lost 2 bases, V lost 8 bases, and 9 bases had no gene match. The CDR3 DNA is TGTGCCAGCTCCCGCGGGGGAACTCCCTACGAGCAGTACGTC. This encodes CASSRGGTPYEQYV.

This chain connects TRBV9 to TRBJ2-3; 8 positions agree with TRBD1. After removal of 2 bases from V and 0 bases from J, the junction contained 5 bases not matched to a gene. The germline CDR1 and CDR2 sequences are SGDLS and YYNGEE. This CDR3 region has 16 residues. The CDR3 bases are TGTGCCAGCAGCGTTGGACAGGGATCTAGCACAGATACGCAGTATTTT. Protein: CASSVGQGSSTDTQYF.

This clonotype has more than one count but fewer than ten. The chain uses TRBV20-1 and TRBJ2-6, with a tentative D call TRBD1 (6 bases). The CDR3 runs to 14 residues. Germline V gene sequence: CDR1 DFQATT, CDR2 SNEGSKA (reference sequence). Trimming stripped 2 bases from V and 1 base from J, with 6 bases between. CDR3 protein: CSARQGSGANVLTF. Here the CDR3 DNA reads TGCAGTGCTAGACAGGGGTCTGGGGCCAACGTCCTGACTTTC.

The chain carries TRBV5-8 and TRBJ2-3; TRBD2 aligns across 7 bases. V shed 9 bases, J shed 7 bases, and the junction held 17 bases outside the gene matches. The CDR3 runs to 15 residues. The germline V gene has CDR1 SGHTS and CDR2 YDEGEE. The CDR3 nucleotides are TGTGCCAACAGGTATCCGGGACTAAGGTTAAATACGCAGTATTTT. Translating it yields CANRYPGLRLNTQYF.

The chain couples TRBV12-3 or TRBV12-4 to TRBJ2-1, with TRBD1 matching 7 bases. V gave up 8 bases and J gave up 6 bases; unmatched junction bases: 13. The CDR3 extends over 15 amino acids. CDR3 DNA sequence: TGTGCCAGCGGGTCGGGACAGTTAGGAATCAATGAGCAGTTCTTC. It yields the protein CASGSGQLGINEQFF.

This chain joins TRBV5-1 and TRBJ2-1; 16 nucleotides line up with TRBD2. Germline loops: CDR1 SGHRS, CDR2 YFSETQ. J gave up 10 bases and V 2 bases, and 6 bases lay outside the gene matches. There are 16 residues in the CDR3. In DNA, the CDR3 is TGCGCCAGCAGCTTCCCGGGACTAGCGGGGGGGATGGAGCAGTTCTTC. This translates into CASSFPGLAGGMEQFF.

This clonotype was seen only a few times. J is TRBJ2-6 and V is TRBV7-6; D possibly corresponds to TRBD1 (5 bases). The length of the CDR3 is 18 residues. Germline V gene sequence: CDR1 SGHVS, CDR2 FNYEAQ. With 4 bases removed from V and 2 bases from J, the gap between germline ends came to 18 bases. The CDR3 DNA sequence: TGTGCCAGCAGCTCCCGAGCAGGGATGGGTACTGGGGCCAACGTCCTGACTTTC. It translates to CASSSRAGMGTGANVLTF.

This rearrangement joins TRBV7-2 to TRBJ2-5, with a weak D call TRBD2 (5 bases). The V and J ends lost 1 base and 1 base respectively, with 13 bases between them. Germline CDR1 reads SGHTA; CDR2 reads FQGNSA. The CDR3 is made up of 16 amino acids. CDR3 sequence: CASSLGSGFSQETQYF. The CDR3 DNA follows: TGTGCCAGCAGCTTAGGTTCGGGATTTAGCCAAGAGACCCAGTACTTC.

V and J are TRBV6-2 or TRBV6-3 and TRBJ2-1; 8 bases match TRBD1. CDR3 length: 15 residues. V dropped 10 bases and J dropped 7; count of bases not matched to a gene: 15. CDR1 MNHEY and CDR2 SVGEGT come from the germline V gene. This CDR3 is CATIPTGANNNEQFF. CDR3 nucleotide sequence: TGTGCCACCATTCCGACAGGGGCAAACAATAATGAGCAGTTCTTC.

This clonotype has only a few counts. This chain links TRBV5-1 with TRBJ2-3; possibly TRBD1 for D (5 bases). CDR3 length: 15 amino acids. V lost 0 bases, J lost 1 base, and 9 bases lay in between. The germline V gene encodes CDR1 SGHRS and CDR2 YFSETQ. In DNA form, the CDR3 reads TGCGCCAGCAGCTTGGAATGGGGCGGCACAGATACGCAGTATTTT. Translating gives CASSLEWGGTDTQYF.

Points on this clonotype: Without the conserved terminal phenylalanine or tryptophan, this CDR3 likely stems from a read error. The chain joins TRBV6-6 to TRBJ2-7, with D tentatively TRBD1 (5 bases). This CDR3 has 13 residues. V lost 2 bases, J lost 4 bases, and 9 bases lay in between. Germline-derived CDR1 and CDR2 are MNHNY and SVGAGI (reference sequence). CDR3 residues: CASSYETAYEQYA. The CDR3 nucleotides read TGTGCCAGCAGTTACGAGACAGCGTACGAGCAGTACGCC.

In this sample, this clonotype turned up a few times. The rearrangement links TRBV29-1 to TRBJ1-2; D not certain. The length of the CDR3 is 12 residues. V was cut by 4 bases and J by 4 bases, with 10 bases left in between. Looked up from germline, CDR1 is SQVTM and CDR2 is ANQGSEA. The CDR3 nucleotides read TGCAGCGTTGGCTGGGGTGCCTATGGCTACACCTTC. Translating it yields CSVGWGAYGYTF. The full variable domain, its missing parts supplied by reference TRBV29-1 and TRBJ1-2, is SAVISQKPSRDICQRGTSLTIQCQVDSQVTMMFWYRQQPGQSLTLIATANQGSEATYESGFVIDKFPISRPNLTFSTLTVSNMSPEDSSIYLCSVGWGAYGYTFGSGTRLTVV.

The table lists this clonotype with many counts. A junction boundary mismatches the germline segment, possibly from a read error. The chain carries TRBV29-1 and TRBJ2-1, with a tentative D call TRBD1 (5 bases). From germline, CDR1 is SQVTM and CDR2 ANQGSEA. The CDR3 has 13 residues. As DNA, the CDR3 is TGCAGCGTCGAAGGGGCCTACTACAATGAGCAGTTCTTC. Its protein is CSVEGAYYNEQFF.

This clonotype has just a few counts. The chain uses TRBV9 and TRBJ2-3, with 7 bases lining up with TRBD1. The J segment lost 4 bases and the V segment lost 4 bases, leaving 6 bases of the junction unmatched. Looked up from germline, CDR1 is SGDLS and CDR2 is YYNGEE. The CDR3 is 14 amino acids. The CDR3 region is CASSPQGPADTQYF. The CDR3 region has the DNA TGTGCCAGCAGCCCACAGGGGCCCGCAGATACGCAGTATTTT.

The chain recombines TRBV7-2 with TRBJ1-2; D is uncertain. This CDR3 is 15 amino acids long. Trimming stripped 1 base from V and 4 bases from J, with 13 bases between. The germline V gene encodes CDR1 SGHTA and CDR2 FQGNSA. The DNA for the CDR3 is TGTGCCAGCAGCTTAGGACGGAGGAAGGGCTATGGCTACACCTTC. Amino acid sequence: CASSLGRRKGYGYTF.

This chain links TRBV20-1 with TRBJ1-1; D perhaps matches TRBD1 (5 bases). V was pared by 0 bases and J by 0 bases, with 14 bases between. This CDR3 is 16 amino acids long. Germline assignment: CDR1 DFQATT and CDR2 SNEGSKA (reference sequence). CDR3 coding DNA: TGCAGTGCTAGAGAGCCCTTGGGGCAGTTGAACACTGAAGCTTTCTTT. Residues: CSAREPLGQLNTEAFF.

This clonotype came up many times. The V gene is TRBV11-2, the J gene TRBJ2-7; 9 bases fit TRBD2. Unmatched junction bases numbered 0, after V lost 5 bases and J lost 7 bases. Germline CDR1 SGHAT, CDR2 FQNNGV. The CDR3 is made up of 11 amino acids. CDR3 protein: CASSLAGEQYF. The DNA for the CDR3 is TGTGCCAGCAGCCTAGCGGGGGAGCAGTACTTC. The complete variable domain, with remaining parts taken from reference TRBV11-2 and TRBJ2-7, reads EAGVAQSPRYKIIEKRQSVAFWCNPISGHATLYWYQQILGQGPKLLIQFQNNGVVDDSQLPKDRFSAERLKGVDSTLKIQPAKLEDSAVYLCASSLAGEQYFGPGTRLTVT.

The chain joins TRBV29-1 to TRBJ1-1; no clear D gene. V was shortened by 5 bases and J by 2 bases, with 6 bases between the two germline ends. The germline V gene has CDR1 SQVTM and CDR2 ANQGSEA. The CDR3 sequence is 11 residues long. CDR3 in DNA: TGCAGCGTTTGTCCCAACACTGAAGCTTTCTTT. Translating gives CSVCPNTEAFF.